The entry below describes one TCR beta chain. Its antigen is still unknown. The record originates from a study of blood T cell dynamics during melanoma immunotherapy. At the level of the study: First-line therapy was either pembrolizumab or nivolumab with ipilimumab for metastatic melanoma. Overall study findings and caveats: At W3, later disease-control patients showed bifurcated PBMC repertoire changes, unlike progressors.

Time point given: pre-treatment baseline. Disease control meant complete response, partial response or stable disease at 12 weeks. CDR1 and CDR2 from the germline V gene are MNHEY and SVGAGI. This CDR3 comprises 15 residues. The V segment lost 6 bases and the J segment 3 bases; nucleotides outside the gene matches: 9. Data came from immunoSEQ multiplex PCR; TCRdb stores just in-frame clones and leaves some out. The sample records more than 10,000 clones, 70% to 90% being singletons. This sequence originates from a human donor with melanoma. V is TRBV6-5 and J is TRBJ2-7; 9 positions match TRBD1. The sequenced sample was blood, obtained from a patient treated with checkpoint blockade. In nucleotides, the CDR3 is TGTGCCAGCAGCTGGGGACAGGGCCTATTCTACGAGCAGTACTTC. The encoded protein is CASSWGQGLFYEQYF.